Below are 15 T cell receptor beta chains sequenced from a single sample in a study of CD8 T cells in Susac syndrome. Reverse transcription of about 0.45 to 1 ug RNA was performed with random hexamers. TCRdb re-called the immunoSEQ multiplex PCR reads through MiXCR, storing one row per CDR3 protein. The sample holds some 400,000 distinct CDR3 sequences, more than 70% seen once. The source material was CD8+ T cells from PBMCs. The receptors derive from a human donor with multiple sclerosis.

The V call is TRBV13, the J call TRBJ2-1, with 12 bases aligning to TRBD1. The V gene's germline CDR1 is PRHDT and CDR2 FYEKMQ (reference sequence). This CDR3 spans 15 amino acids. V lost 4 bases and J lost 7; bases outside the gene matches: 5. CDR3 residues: CASSWGQGAGNEQFF. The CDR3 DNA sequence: TGTGCCAGCAGCTGGGGACAGGGGGCAGGGAATGAGCAGTTCTTC.

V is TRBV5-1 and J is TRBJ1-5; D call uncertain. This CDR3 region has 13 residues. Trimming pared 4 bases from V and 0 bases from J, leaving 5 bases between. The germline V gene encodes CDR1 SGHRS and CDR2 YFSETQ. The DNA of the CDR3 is TGCGCCAGCAGCCCTCATAGCAATCAGCCCCAGCATTTT. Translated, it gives CASSPHSNQPQHF. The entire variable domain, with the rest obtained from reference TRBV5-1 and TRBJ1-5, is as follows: KAGVTQTPRYLIKTRGQQVTLSCSPISGHRSVSWYQQTPGQGLQFLFEYFSETQRNKGNFPGRFSGRQFSNSRSEMNVSTLELGDSALYLCASSPHSNQPQHFGDGTRLSIL.

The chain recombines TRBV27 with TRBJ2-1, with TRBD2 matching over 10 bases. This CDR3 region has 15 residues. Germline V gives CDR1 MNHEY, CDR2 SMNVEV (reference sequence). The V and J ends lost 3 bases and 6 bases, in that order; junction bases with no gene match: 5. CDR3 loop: CASSFSGTSVNEQFF. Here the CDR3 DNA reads TGTGCCAGCAGTTTCTCCGGGACTAGCGTCAATGAGCAGTTCTTC.

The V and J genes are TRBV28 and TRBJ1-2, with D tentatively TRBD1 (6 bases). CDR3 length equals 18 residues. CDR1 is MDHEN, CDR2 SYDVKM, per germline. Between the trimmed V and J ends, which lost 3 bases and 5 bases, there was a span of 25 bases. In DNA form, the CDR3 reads TGTGCCAGCAGTTTCCCCGGGACCGAATTGGACAGCGGATATGGCTACACCTTC. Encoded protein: CASSFPGTELDSGYGYTF.

The DNA of the CDR3 is TGTGCCAGCAGCTTGGAAGCGGGAGGGCCTACAGATACGCAGTATTTT. This encodes CASSLEAGGPTDTQYF. The chain employs TRBV5-4 and TRBJ2-3, with 10 bases aligning to TRBD2. V lost 0 bases to trimming and J lost 3 bases; unmatched junction nucleotides: 4. This CDR3 contains 16 residues. The germline V gene encodes CDR1 SGHNT and CDR2 YYREEE (reference sequence).

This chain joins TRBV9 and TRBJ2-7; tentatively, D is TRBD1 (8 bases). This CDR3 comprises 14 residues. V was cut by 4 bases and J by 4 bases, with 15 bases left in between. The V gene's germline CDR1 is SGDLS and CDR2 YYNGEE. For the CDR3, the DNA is TGTGCCAGCAGCCCGACACAGGGGGGGTACGAGCAGTACTTC. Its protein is CASSPTQGGYEQYF.

The CDR3 loop reads CSARTTGNYGYTF. CDR3 sequence (DNA): TGCAGTGCCCGGACCACAGGGAACTATGGCTACACCTTC. The J gene is TRBJ1-2, the V gene TRBV20-1, with a weak D call TRBD1 (6 bases). Germline V gene lookup returns CDR1 DFQATT and CDR2 SNEGSKA (reference sequence). The length of the CDR3 is 13 residues. Trimming stripped 6 bases from V and 2 bases from J, with 13 bases between.

CDR3 loop: CARNSIYGYTF. For the CDR3, the DNA is TGTGCCAGAAACAGTATCTATGGCTACACCTTC. The chain has TRBV2 and TRBJ1-2; unclear D gene. The length of the CDR3 is 11 residues. Trimming left V 9 bases short and J 4 bases short, with 9 bases between. Germline values: CDR1 SNHLY, CDR2 FYNNEI.

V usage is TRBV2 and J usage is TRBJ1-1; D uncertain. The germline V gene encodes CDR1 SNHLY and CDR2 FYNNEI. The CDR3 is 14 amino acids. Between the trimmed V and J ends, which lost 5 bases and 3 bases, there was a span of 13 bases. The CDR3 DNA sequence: TGTGCCAGCAGTCACAGTGGCGAAGACACTGAAGCTTTCTTT. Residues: CASSHSGEDTEAFF.

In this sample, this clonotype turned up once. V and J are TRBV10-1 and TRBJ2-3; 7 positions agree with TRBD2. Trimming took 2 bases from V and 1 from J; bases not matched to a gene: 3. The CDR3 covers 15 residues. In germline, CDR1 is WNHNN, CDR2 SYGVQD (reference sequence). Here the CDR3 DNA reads TGCGCCAGCAGTGAGCACCGGGAGGGCACAGATACGCAGTATTTT. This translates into CASSEHREGTDTQYF.

The CDR3 here is CASSLVALVYNEQFF. DNA for the CDR3: TGTGCCAGCAGCTTGGTGGCGCTAGTTTACAATGAGCAGTTCTTC. This chain connects TRBV5-5 to TRBJ2-1; D ambiguous. Trimming took off 0 bases at V and 4 bases at J, with 11 bases between the two ends. Germline values: CDR1 SGHKS, CDR2 YYEKEE (reference sequence). CDR3 length: 15 residues.

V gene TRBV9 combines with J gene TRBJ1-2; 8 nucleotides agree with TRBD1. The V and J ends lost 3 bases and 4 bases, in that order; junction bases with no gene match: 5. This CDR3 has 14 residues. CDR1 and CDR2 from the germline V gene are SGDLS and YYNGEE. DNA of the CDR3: TGTGCCAGCAGCGGGGGACAGGCCGTCTATGGCTACACCTTC. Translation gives CASSGGQAVYGYTF. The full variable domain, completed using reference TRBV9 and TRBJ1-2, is DSGVTQTPKHLITATGQRVTLRCSPRSGDLSVYWYQQSLDQGLQFLIQYYNGEERAKGNILERFSAQQFPDLHSELNLSSLELGDSALYFCASSGGQAVYGYTFGSGTRLTVV.

CDR3 sequence: CASSEETGTYGYTF. The CDR3 DNA reads TGTGCCAGCAGTGAAGAGACAGGCACATATGGCTACACCTTC. The chain couples TRBV2 to TRBJ1-2; tentative D call: TRBD1 (6 bases). In germline, CDR1 is SNHLY, CDR2 FYNNEI. Trimming pared 1 base from V and 5 bases from J, leaving 11 bases between. The CDR3 extends over 14 amino acids. Full variable domain (remainder filled in from reference TRBV2 and TRBJ1-2): EPEVTQTPSHQVTQMGQEVILRCVPISNHLYFYWYRQILGQKVEFLVSFYNNEISEKSEIFDDQFSVERPDGSNFTLKIRSTKLEDSAMYFCASSEETGTYGYTFGSGTRLTVV.

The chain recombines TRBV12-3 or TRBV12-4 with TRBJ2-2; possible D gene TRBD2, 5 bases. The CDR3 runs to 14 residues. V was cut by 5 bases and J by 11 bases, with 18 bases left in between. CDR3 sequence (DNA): TGTGCCAGCAGTGGGAGTAACTGGAGATCAGAGCTGTTTTTT. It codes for CASSGSNWRSELFF.

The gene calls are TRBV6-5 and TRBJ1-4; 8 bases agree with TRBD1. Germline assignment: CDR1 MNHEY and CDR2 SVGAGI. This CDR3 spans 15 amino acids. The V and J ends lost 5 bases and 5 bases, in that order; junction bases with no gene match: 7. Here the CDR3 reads CASSPRQGQNEKLFF. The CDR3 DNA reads TGTGCCAGCAGTCCCCGACAGGGGCAAAATGAAAAACTGTTTTTT.